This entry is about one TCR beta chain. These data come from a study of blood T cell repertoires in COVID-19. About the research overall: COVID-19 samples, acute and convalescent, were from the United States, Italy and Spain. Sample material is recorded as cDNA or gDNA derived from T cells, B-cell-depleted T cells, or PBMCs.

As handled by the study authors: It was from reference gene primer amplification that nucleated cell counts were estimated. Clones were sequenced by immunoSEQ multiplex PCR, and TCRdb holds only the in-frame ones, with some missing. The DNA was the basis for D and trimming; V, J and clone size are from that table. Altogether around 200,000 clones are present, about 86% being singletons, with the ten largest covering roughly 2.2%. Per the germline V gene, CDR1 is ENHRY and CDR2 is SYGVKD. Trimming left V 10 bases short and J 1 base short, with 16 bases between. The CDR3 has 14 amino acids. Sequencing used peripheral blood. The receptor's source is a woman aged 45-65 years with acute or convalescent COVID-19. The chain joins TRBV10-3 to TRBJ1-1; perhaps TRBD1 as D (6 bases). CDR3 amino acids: CATGKGERNTEAFF. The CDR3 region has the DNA TGTGCCACCGGGAAGGGGGAGCGGAACACTGAAGCTTTCTTT.